The subject of this entry is one TCR beta chain. The antigen this receptor binds is unknown. Base quality data are lacking; no much larger clone is found one base away. The library was generated by the immunoSEQ multiplex PCR assay. Per the authors' processing: A statistical classification framework was built to diagnose cytomegalovirus status from the catalog of TCR beta chain sequences. TCRdb provides this immuneACCESS table in a form limited to in-frame rearrangements. Some clones are lacking; in checked studies, under half of them reflect an unresolved V gene, and why the rest are absent is not known. The D gene and trimming were derived from the DNA, and the V and J assignments and clone size from that table. Here the sample has 50,000 to 65,000 clones; approximately 95% occur a single time. The leading ten clones occupy about 6.5% of the sample. Separate from the approximately 700-subject first cohort, the validation cohort of over 90 subjects was the group to which the donors belonged.

This sample stems from a study of cytomegalovirus exposure and HLA in healthy donors (dated by TCRdb to about 2017). About the study as a whole: According to a later analysis, the approximately 120 validation repertoires were produced on the same platform as the 666 repertoires of the first cohort. To predict cytomegalovirus infection status, the study combined high-throughput TCR immunosequencing, statistical association of individual TCRs with disease status, and machine learning. Besides the first cohort of 666 subjects, a separate validation cohort made up of roughly 120 different subjects was used. The aim of the study was to test whether cataloging public T cell receptors could identify signatures of past pathogen exposure.

V is reduced by 3 bases and J by 3 bases, leaving a spacing of 12 bases between them. The CDR3 sequence holds 14 residues, the cysteine and phenylalanine included. Only the CDR3 DNA stays, 42 bases, in frame from base 1. Taken from the germline V gene, the CDR1 and CDR2 loops are SGHRS and YFSETQ. Beyond this particular receptor, the publication reports: The study gave a list of 150 to 200 TCR beta chains associated with cytomegalovirus. The classifier was reported to diagnose cytomegalovirus status with high specificity and sensitivity in both the original cohort and the validation cohort. Most TCR sequences were observed very rarely across donors, whereas some public TCRs were present in many individuals. In a later analysis, TCRs clustered in the first cohort were found to also tend to co-occur in the roughly 130 validation repertoires, with approximately 93% of cluster scores above 0. The validation cohort had no HLA typing available for a later analysis, so co-occurrence within that cohort was assessed over all 120 or so repertoires. According to the authors, the approach could potentially be generalized to other disease states and immunological phenotypes. In vitro tests confirmed that a few of the cytomegalovirus-associated TCR beta chains recognize cytomegalovirus antigens.

The rearranged chain carries TRBV5-1 and TRBJ1-2; the D region possibly corresponds to TRBD1 (6 bases align). The sequence came from a woman between 18 and 29 years old in good health and CMV-seropositive. Sequencing used PBMCs. The CDR3 in this case is CASSSRGGDYGYTF. The DNA reads TGCGCCAGCAGCTCCCGAGGGGGTGACTATGGCTACACCTTC.